This T cell receptor (beta chain) was sequenced in a study of siplizumab effects on memory and regulatory T cells. In germline, CDR1 is SGHNT, CDR2 YYREEE (reference sequence). This CDR3 spans 15 amino acids. Germline trimming cut 0 bases from V and 7 bases from J; bases unmatched to any gene: 6. TCRdb's table, derived via immunoSEQ multiplex PCR, lists solely in-frame clones and lacks some. The sample shows about 52,000 clones, 95% to 97% of them seen only once. This receptor was taken from a human donor in good health. The chain recombines TRBV5-4 with TRBJ2-1; 8 nucleotides match TRBD2. The specimen was naive CD4+ T cells sorted from blood. The CDR3: CASSLDGRAGNEQFF. In nucleotides, the CDR3 is TGTGCCAGCAGCTTGGACGGGAGGGCCGGGAATGAGCAGTTCTTC.